This T cell receptor beta chain emerged from a study of OX40 agonist ivuxolimab in advanced cancers. As for the study in general: A history of anti-PD-1, anti-PD-L1 or anti-CTLA-4 therapy was acceptable, and approximately 40% had some. Three patients showed partial responses: one hepatocellular carcinoma and two cutaneous melanoma cases. The study, taken as a whole, reports: Researchers did not establish what antigens the expanded peripheral T cells target.

Concerning this clone: The antigen is unknown.

TCRdb keeps only in-frame clones here, not all; method: immunoSEQ multiplex PCR. The table has over 85,000 clones, roughly 83% seen once. V was pared by 5 bases and J by 9 bases, with 13 bases between. Germline V gene lookup returns CDR1 KGHSH and CDR2 LQKENI. This CDR3 comprises 12 residues. The material was CD4+ or CD8+ T cells sorted from blood, obtained in a trial of the OX40 agonist ivuxolimab. The sequence was obtained from an adult with an advanced solid tumor such as melanoma, head and neck, liver or kidney cancer. The V and J genes are TRBV18 and TRBJ1-1; no clear D gene. The CDR3 DNA sequence: TGTGCCAGCTCAACAATCGGGGAAAAAGCTTTCTTT. It encodes CASSTIGEKAFF.